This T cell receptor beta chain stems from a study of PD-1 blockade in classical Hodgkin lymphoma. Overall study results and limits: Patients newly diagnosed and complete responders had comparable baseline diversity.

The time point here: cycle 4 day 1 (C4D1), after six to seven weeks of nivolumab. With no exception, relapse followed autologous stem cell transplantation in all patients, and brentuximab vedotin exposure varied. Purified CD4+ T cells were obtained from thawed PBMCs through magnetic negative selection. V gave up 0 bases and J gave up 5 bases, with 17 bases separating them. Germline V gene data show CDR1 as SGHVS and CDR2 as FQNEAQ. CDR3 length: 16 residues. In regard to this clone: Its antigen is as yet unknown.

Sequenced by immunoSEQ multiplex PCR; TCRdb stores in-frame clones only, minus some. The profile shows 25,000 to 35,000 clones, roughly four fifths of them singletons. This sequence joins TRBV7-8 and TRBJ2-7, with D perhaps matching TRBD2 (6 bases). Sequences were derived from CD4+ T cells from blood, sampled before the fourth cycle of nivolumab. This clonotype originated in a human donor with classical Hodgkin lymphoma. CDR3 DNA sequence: TGTGCCAGCAGCTTAGCCCGTGTCGGGGCGGGGAACGAGCAGTACTTC. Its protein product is CASSLARVGAGNEQYF.